These 14 T cell receptor beta chains share one sample of origin, sequenced in a study of blood T cell repertoires in COVID-19. The repertoire was sequenced with immunoSEQ multiplex PCR; TCRdb's copy has only in-frame clones and lacks some. This sample carries some 360,000 clones, about 87% of them seen once, and the ten largest clones take under 3%. The sequenced sample was peripheral blood. The receptors were sampled from a woman aged 55 to 70 with COVID-19, enrolled during active disease.

CDR3 region: CASSTQVSTYNEQFF. Written as DNA, the CDR3 is TGTGCCAGCAGCACCCAGGTGTCCACCTACAATGAGCAGTTCTTC. The rearrangement uses TRBV7-2 and TRBJ2-1; D gene unclear. CDR1 and CDR2 from the germline V gene are SGHTA and FQGNSA. The CDR3 totals 15 residues. V was cut by 5 bases and J by 2 bases, with 13 bases left in between.

Details on this clone: Other DNA variants within this sample encode the same CDR3. This chain uses TRBV5-1 with TRBJ2-1; 11 bases agree with TRBD2. The germline gives CDR1 SGHRS, CDR2 YFSETQ. With V trimmed by 2 bases and J by 5 bases, 3 bases remained unmatched. The CDR3 is 15 amino acids. The CDR3 is CASSFLAGGNNEQFF. CDR3 sequence (DNA): TGCGCCAGCAGCTTTCTAGCGGGGGGAAACAATGAGCAGTTCTTC.

The gene calls are TRBV6-5 and TRBJ1-4; 7 nucleotides align to TRBD1. The junction had 8 bases not matched to a gene; V was cut back by 5 bases and J by 8 bases. Germline V CDR1 and CDR2: MNHEY, SVGAGI. The CDR3 covers 14 residues. CDR3 protein: CASSRLTGREKLFF. CDR3 coding DNA: TGTGCCAGCAGTCGCCTGACAGGGCGGGAAAAACTGTTTTTT.

The J gene is TRBJ1-1, the V gene TRBV5-1, with 8 bases that match TRBD1. Germline V CDR1 and CDR2: SGHRS, YFSETQ. V was clipped by 4 bases and J by 1 base; unmatched bases: 6. The CDR3 runs to 15 residues. The CDR3 sequence: CASSLLGQGNTEAFF. DNA for the CDR3: TGCGCCAGCAGCCTTTTAGGACAGGGGAACACTGAAGCTTTCTTT.

This clone appeared a few times. V usage is TRBV9 and J usage is TRBJ2-5, with 9 bases aligning to TRBD2. With 3 bases clipped from V and 4 bases from J, the junction kept 13 bases outside the gene matches. CDR1 and CDR2 (germline): SGDLS, YYNGEE. The CDR3 length is 17 residues. The CDR3 spells CASSARGGGAGGETQYF. In nucleotides, the CDR3 is TGTGCCAGCAGCGCCAGAGGCGGGGGGGCCGGGGGAGAGACCCAGTACTTC.

J is TRBJ1-5 and V is TRBV4-1; D is undetermined. The CDR3 extends over 15 amino acids. The V and J ends lost 4 bases and 2 bases respectively, with 12 bases between them. Germline values: CDR1 MGHRA, CDR2 YSYEKL. CDR3: CASSPTDTRNQPQHF. CDR3 coding DNA: TGCGCCAGCAGCCCTACCGACACACGCAATCAGCCCCAGCATTTT.

This sequence joins TRBV3-1 (or the pseudogene TRBV3-2) and TRBJ1-3; 8 bases align to TRBD1. Germline V gives CDR1 LGHDT, CDR2 YNNKEL (reference sequence). The ends lost 4 bases at V and 7 bases at J; junction bases unmatched: 12. This CDR3 is 16 amino acids long. The CDR3 DNA reads TGTGCCAGCAGCCCACTCACGGCAGGGGGCTTGAACACCATATATTTT. Its protein is CASSPLTAGGLNTIYF.

This chain joins TRBV4-2 and TRBJ1-3; D gene unclear. This CDR3 is 15 amino acids long. V lost 4 bases to trimming and J lost 0 bases, with 10 bases between them. Per the germline V gene, CDR1 is LGHNA and CDR2 is YNFKEQ. The chain's CDR3 is CASSPRERSGNTIYF. The CDR3 DNA sequence: TGTGCCAGCAGCCCCCGGGAGCGCTCTGGAAACACCATATATTTT.

This clone was detected only once. The rearrangement joins TRBV6-5 to TRBJ1-2; tentatively, D is TRBD1 (5 bases). The germline V gene encodes CDR1 MNHEY and CDR2 SVGAGI. The CDR3 covers 15 residues. The V and J ends lost 6 bases and 0 bases respectively, with 14 bases between them. The CDR3 here is CASRPVTVANYGYTF. In nucleotides, the CDR3 is TGTGCCAGCAGGCCCGTGACAGTAGCTAACTATGGCTACACCTTC.

V and J are TRBV7-8 and TRBJ1-2, with a possible D match to TRBD1 (6 bases). CDR1 and CDR2 (germline): SGHVS, FQNEAQ. The length of the CDR3 is 15 residues. V lost 7 bases, J lost 4 bases, and 19 bases lay in between. CDR3 nucleotides: TGTGCCAGCACCTCAATTGGGGCAGGGGTCTATGGCTACACCTTC. Amino acid sequence: CASTSIGAGVYGYTF. Supplemented by reference TRBV7-8 and TRBJ1-2, the full variable domain reads GAGVSQSPRYKVAKRGQDVALRCDPISGHVSLFWYQQALGQGPEFLTYFQNEAQLDKSGLPSDRFFAERPEGSVSTLKIQRTQQEDSAVYLCASTSIGAGVYGYTFGSGTRLTVV.

The V and J genes are TRBV7-3 and TRBJ2-3; 13 bases fit TRBD2. The CDR3 covers 17 residues. CDR1 SGHTA and CDR2 FQGTGA come from the germline V gene. The trim removed 5 bases at V and 7 bases at J, leaving 12 bases unmatched. The CDR3 sequence: CASSPAPGLAGQNTQYF. For the CDR3, the DNA is TGTGCCAGCAGCCCAGCCCCGGGACTAGCGGGGCAGAATACGCAGTATTTT.

The gene calls are TRBV7-2 and TRBJ2-7, with 10 bases identical to TRBD1. With 5 bases clipped from V and 5 bases from J, the junction kept 9 bases outside the gene matches. This CDR3 is 15 amino acids long. The germline gives CDR1 SGHTA, CDR2 FQGNSA. Written as DNA, the CDR3 is TGTGCCAGCAGCGGCCGGGACAGGGGAAGGGACGAGCAGTACTTC. Its protein product is CASSGRDRGRDEQYF.

This clone has a single count. This chain joins TRBV5-1 and TRBJ1-1; maybe TRBD1 (5 bases). V shed 0 bases and J shed 5 bases, with 11 bases lying between them. Germline values: CDR1 SGHRS, CDR2 YFSETQ. The CDR3 runs 14 residues. For the CDR3, the DNA is TGCGCCAGCAGCTTGGGACAGCTGTGGACTGAAGCTTTCTTT. It encodes CASSLGQLWTEAFF.

V and J are TRBV7-9 and TRBJ1-2, with 8 bases identical to TRBD1. This CDR3 spans 14 amino acids. With 7 bases clipped from V and 4 bases from J, the junction kept 8 bases outside the gene matches. CDR1 is SEHNR and CDR2 is FQNEAQ in the germline V gene (reference sequence). CDR3 sequence: CASTSGQGFYGYTF. The CDR3 DNA is TGTGCCAGCACCTCCGGACAGGGTTTCTATGGCTACACCTTC.